The sequence of this T cell receptor beta chain was determined in a study of blood T cells in healthy people across ages. On the study more broadly: Template switching recovered approximately one barcoded beta molecule for every two T cells. The study, taken as a whole, reports: Investigators viewed diversity estimates from one million T cells as underestimates, the study reported.

Each individual donor underwent a draw of about 9.9 milliliters of peripheral blood. This clonotype was observed a handful of times. Its specificity is not known. Germline CDR1 is SEHNR and CDR2 is FQNEAQ (reference sequence). CDR3 length: 16 amino acids. A sample-barcoded 5' primer and a J-beta primer mix were used in a second PCR of about 7 to 12 cycles. TCRdb independently ran MiXCR on the 5' RACE reads; one entry per CDR3 protein. Altogether about 970,000 distinct CDR3 sequences are present, roughly 51% being singletons, with the ten largest covering 20% to 25%. V usage is TRBV7-9 and J usage is TRBJ2-5; TRBD2 matches at 12 bases. The J call could be wrong; TRBJ2-7 is a better fit for the DNA end. Sequenced material: blood. The sequence was collected from a woman between 55 and 75 years old in good health. The CDR3 sequence is CASSRGSGLAGLEQYF. The CDR3 DNA reads as TGTGCCAGCAGCCGGGGCAGCGGACTAGCGGGACTCGAGCAGTACTTC.